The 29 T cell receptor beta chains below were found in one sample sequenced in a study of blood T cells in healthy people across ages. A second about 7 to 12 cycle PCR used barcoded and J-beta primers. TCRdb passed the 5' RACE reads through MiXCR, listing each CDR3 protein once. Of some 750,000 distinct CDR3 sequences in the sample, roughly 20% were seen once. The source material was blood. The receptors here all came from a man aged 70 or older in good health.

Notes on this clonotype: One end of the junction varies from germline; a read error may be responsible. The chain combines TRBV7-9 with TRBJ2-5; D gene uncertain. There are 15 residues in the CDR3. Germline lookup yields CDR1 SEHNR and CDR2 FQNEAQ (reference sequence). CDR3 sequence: CASSKDSLLTRTQNF. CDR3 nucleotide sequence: TGTGCCAGCAGCAAAGACTCCCTCCTCACGCGGACCCAGAACTTC.

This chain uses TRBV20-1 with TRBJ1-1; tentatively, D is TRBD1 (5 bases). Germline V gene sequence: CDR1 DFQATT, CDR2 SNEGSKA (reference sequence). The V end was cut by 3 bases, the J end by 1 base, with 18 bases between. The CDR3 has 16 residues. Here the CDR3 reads CSARSAGFPRNTEAFF. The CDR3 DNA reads TGCAGTGCTAGGAGTGCAGGGTTTCCACGGAACACTGAAGCTTTCTTT.

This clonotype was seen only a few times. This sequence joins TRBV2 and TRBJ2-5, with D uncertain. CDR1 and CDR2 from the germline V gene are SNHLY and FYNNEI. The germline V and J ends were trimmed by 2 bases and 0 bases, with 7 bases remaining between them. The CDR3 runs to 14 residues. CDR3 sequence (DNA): TGTGCCAGCAGTGAAAGGGCTAACCAAGAGACCCAGTACTTC. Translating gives CASSERANQETQYF.

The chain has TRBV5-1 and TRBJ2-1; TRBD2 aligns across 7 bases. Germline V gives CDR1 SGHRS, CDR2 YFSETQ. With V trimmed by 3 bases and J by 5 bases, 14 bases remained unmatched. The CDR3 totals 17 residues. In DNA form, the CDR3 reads TGCGCCAGCAGCTGGGGGGAGGGTAGCGGACCAAACAATGAGCAGTTCTTC. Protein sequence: CASSWGEGSGPNNEQFF. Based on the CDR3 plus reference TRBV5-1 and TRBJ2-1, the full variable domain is KAGVTQTPRYLIKTRGQQVTLSCSPISGHRSVSWYQQTPGQGLQFLFEYFSETQRNKGNFPGRFSGRQFSNSRSEMNVSTLELGDSALYLCASSWGEGSGPNNEQFFGPGTRLTVL.

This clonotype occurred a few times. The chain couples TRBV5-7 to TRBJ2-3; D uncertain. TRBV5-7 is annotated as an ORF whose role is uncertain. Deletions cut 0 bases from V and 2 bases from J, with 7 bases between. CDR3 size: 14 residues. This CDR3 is CASSLDSPTDTQYF. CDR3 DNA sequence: TGTGCCAGCAGCTTGGACAGCCCCACAGATACGCAGTATTTT.

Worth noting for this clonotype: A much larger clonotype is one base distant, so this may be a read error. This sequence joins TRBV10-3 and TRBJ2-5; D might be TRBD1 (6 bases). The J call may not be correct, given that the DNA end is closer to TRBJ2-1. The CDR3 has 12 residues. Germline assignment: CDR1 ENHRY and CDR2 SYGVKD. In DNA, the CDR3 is TGTGCCACCAGTGAGGGACAATATGAGCAGTTCTTC. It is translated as CATSEGQYEQFF.

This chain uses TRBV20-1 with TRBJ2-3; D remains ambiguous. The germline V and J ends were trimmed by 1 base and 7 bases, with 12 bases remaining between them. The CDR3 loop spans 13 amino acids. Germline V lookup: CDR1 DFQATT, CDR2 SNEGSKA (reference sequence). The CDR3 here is CSARVPHHHTQYF. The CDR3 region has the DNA TGCAGTGCTAGAGTCCCACACCACCATACGCAGTATTTT.

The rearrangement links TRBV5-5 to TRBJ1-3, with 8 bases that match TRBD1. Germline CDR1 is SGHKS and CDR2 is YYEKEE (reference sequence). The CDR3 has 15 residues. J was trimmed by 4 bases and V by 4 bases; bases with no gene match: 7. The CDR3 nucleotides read TGTGCCAGCAGCGGAACAGGGGGGTTCGGAAACACCATATATTTT. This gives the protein CASSGTGGFGNTIYF.

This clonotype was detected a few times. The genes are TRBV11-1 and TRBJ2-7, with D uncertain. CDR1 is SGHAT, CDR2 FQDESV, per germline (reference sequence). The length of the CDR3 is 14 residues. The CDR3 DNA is TGTGCCAGCAGCTTAGCGGGGAACCGTTACGAGAAGTACGTC. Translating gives CASSLAGNRYEKYV.

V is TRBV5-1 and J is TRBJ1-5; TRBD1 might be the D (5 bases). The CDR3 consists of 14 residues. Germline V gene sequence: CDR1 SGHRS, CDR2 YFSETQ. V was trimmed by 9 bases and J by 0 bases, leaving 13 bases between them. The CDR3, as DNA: TGCGCCACCGCGAGGGGTTATAGCAATCAGCCCCAGCATTTT. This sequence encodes CATARGYSNQPQHF.

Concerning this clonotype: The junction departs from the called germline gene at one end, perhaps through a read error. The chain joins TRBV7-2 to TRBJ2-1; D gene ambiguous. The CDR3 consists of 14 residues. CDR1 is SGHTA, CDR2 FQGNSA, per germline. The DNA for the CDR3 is TGTGCCAGCAGCTTAGCTACAGAGTACAATGAGCGGTTCTTC. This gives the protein CASSLATEYNERFF.

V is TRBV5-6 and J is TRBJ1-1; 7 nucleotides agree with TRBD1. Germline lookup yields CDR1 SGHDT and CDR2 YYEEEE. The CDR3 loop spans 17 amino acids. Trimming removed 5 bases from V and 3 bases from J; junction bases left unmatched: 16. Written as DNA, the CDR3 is TGTGCCAGCAGGCTGGCGGGGTCCCCAAGGGGGCACACTGAAGCTTTCTTT. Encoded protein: CASRLAGSPRGHTEAFF.

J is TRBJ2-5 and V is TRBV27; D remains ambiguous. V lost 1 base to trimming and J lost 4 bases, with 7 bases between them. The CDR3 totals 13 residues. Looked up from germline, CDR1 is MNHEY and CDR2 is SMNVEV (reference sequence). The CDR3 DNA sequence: TGTGCCAGCAGTTTATTCTGGGGAGAGACCCAGTACTTC. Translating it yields CASSLFWGETQYF.

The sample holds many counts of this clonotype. CDR3 DNA: TGTGCCAGCAGCTTAGCGGGGACTGGGGGCAATGAGCAGTTCTTC. Translation gives CASSLAGTGGNEQFF. This rearrangement joins TRBV11-2 to TRBJ2-1; D is possibly TRBD2 (6 bases). Germline CDR1 is SGHAT and CDR2 is FQNNGV. Trimming removed 1 base at V and 6 bases at J, with 13 bases between. CDR3 length: 15 residues.

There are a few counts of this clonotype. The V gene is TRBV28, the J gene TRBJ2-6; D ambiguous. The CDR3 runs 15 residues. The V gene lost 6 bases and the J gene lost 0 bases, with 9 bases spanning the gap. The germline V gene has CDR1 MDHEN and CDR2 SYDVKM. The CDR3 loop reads CASSWAASGANVLTF. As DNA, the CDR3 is TGTGCCAGCAGCTGGGCAGCCTCTGGGGCCAACGTCCTGACTTTC.

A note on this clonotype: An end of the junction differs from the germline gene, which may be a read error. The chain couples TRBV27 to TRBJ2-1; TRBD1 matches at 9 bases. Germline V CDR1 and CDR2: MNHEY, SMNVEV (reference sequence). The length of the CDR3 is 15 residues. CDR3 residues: CASSFGQGNINGQFF. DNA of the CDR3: TGTGCCAGCAGTTTTGGACAGGGGAATATTAATGGGCAGTTCTTC.

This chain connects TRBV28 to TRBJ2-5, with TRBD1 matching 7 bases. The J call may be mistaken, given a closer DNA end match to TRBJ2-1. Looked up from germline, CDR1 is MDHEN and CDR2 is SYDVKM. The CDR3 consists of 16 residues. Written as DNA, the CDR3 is TGTGCCAGCAGTTTGATCCCCGGGACAGTGAATAATGAGCAGTTCTTC. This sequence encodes CASSLIPGTVNNEQFF.

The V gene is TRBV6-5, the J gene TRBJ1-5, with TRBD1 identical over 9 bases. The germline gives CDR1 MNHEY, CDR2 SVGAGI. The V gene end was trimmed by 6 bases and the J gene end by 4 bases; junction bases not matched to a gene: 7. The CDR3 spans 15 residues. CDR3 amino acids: CASSTDRGSNQPQHF. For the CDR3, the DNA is TGTGCCAGCAGCACTGACAGGGGGAGTAATCAGCCCCAGCATTTT.

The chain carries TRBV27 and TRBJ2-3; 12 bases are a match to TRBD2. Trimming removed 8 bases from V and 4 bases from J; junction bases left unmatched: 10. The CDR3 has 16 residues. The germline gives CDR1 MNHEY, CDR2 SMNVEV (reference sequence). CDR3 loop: CASLDRLAGVSDTQYF. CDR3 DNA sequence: TGTGCCAGCCTCGATCGACTAGCGGGAGTATCAGATACGCAGTATTTT.

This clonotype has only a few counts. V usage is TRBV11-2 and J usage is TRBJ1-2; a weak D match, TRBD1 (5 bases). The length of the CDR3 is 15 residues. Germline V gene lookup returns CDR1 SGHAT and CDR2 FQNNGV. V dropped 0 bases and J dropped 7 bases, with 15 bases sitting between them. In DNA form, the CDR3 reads TGTGCCAGCAGCTTAGAAGGGTTCCTGGGGCGTGGCTACACCTTC. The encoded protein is CASSLEGFLGRGYTF.

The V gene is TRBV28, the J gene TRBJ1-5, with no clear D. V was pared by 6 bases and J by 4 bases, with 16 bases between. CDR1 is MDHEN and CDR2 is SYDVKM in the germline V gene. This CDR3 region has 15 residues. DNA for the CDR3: TGTGCCAGCAGCTCGTACACCGTTTCGAATCAGCCCCAGCATTTT. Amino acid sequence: CASSSYTVSNQPQHF.

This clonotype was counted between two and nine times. CDR3 region: CSVGVQATNTEAFF. Here the CDR3 DNA reads TGCAGCGTTGGAGTCCAGGCTACGAACACTGAAGCTTTCTTT. The chain links TRBV29-1 to TRBJ1-1; D unresolved. Germline V gene data show CDR1 as SQVTM and CDR2 as ANQGSEA. Trimming pared 4 bases from V and 1 base from J, leaving 13 bases between. CDR3 length: 14 amino acids.

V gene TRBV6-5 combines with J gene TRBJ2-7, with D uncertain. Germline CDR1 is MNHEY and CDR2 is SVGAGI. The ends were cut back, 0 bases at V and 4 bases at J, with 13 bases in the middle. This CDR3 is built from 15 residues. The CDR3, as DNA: TGTGCCAGCAGTTACTCGATGTCGCTGGGATACGAGCAGTACGTC. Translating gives CASSYSMSLGYEQYV.

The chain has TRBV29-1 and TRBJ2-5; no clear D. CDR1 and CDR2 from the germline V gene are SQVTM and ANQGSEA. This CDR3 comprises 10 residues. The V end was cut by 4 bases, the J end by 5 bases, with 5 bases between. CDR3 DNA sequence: TGCAGCGTTGCCAGGGAGACCCAGTACTTC. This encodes CSVARETQYF.

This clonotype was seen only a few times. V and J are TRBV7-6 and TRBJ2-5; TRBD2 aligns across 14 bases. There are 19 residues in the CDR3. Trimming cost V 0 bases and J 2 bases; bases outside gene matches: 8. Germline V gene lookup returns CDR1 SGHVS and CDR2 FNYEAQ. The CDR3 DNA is TGTGCCAGCAGCTTAGCCCCGGGACTAGCGGGAGCTTTTCAAGAGACCCAGTACTTC. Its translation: CASSLAPGLAGAFQETQYF.

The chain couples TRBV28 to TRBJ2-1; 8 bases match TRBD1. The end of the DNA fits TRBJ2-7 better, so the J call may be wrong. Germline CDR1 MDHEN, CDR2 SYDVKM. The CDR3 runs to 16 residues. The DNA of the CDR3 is TGTGCCAGCAGCTTGTACCTACAGGGGGGAGTCTACGAGCAGTACTTC. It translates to CASSLYLQGGVYEQYF.

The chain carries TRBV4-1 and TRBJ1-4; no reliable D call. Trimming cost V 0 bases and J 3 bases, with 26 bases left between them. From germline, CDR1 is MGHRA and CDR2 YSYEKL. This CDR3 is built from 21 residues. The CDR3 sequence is CASSQDHGGRRSNPANEKLFF. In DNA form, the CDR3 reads TGCGCCAGCAGCCAAGATCATGGTGGCCGGAGGTCAAACCCGGCTAATGAAAAACTGTTTTTT.

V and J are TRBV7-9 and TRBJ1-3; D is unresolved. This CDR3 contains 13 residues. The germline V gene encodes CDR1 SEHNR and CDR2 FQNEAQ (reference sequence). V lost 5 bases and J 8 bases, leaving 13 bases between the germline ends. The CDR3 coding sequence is TGTGCCAGCAGCGCCTCGGAGGGCCACACCATATATTTT. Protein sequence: CASSASEGHTIYF. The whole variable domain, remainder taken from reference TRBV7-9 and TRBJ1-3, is DTGVSQNPRHKITKRGQNVTFRCDPISEHNRLYWYRQTLGQGPEFLTYFQNEAQLEKSRLLSDRFSAERPKGSFSTLEIQRTEQGDSAMYLCASSASEGHTIYFGEGSWLTVV.

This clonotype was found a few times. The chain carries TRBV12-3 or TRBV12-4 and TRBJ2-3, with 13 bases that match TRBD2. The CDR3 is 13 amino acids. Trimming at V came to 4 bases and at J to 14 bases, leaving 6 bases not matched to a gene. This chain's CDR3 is CASSSGTSGAAYF. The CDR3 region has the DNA TGTGCCAGCAGTTCGGGGACTAGCGGGGCCGCGTATTTT.